A selection of T cell receptor beta chains follows, all from one sample in a study of T-cell memory formation after mild COVID-19. TCRdb fed the 5' RACE reads into MiXCR, producing one record per CDR3 protein. Among approximately 150,000 distinct CDR3 sequences listed, over 10% were seen once. Sequencing used PBMCs or a T cell subset sorted from them (not recorded which). The receptors derive from a man younger than 35 who had mild COVID-19 (a few samples of this study predate the infection). Cell type and time point are not known. The CDR3 runs from the conserved cysteine through the conserved F or W.

v_call	j_call	cdr3_aa
TRBV20-1	TRBJ2-5	CSARDNLAVQETQYF
TRBV7-9	TRBJ1-6	CASSLRSQLQSPLHF
TRBV5-1	TRBJ1-2	CASSPRDREVSTF
TRBV11-2	TRBJ2-7	CASSSQGVLQYF
TRBV7-2	TRBJ2-7	CASSFQARSSYEQYF
TRBV4-3	TRBJ2-5	CASSQGASETQYF
TRBV7-6	TRBJ2-7	CASSPWSWNEQYF
TRBV7-3	TRBJ1-2	CASSPAGGPNYGYTF
TRBV7-8	TRBJ2-3	CASSLAKGGRDTQYF
TRBV5-1	TRBJ1-2	CASSPNRGTNYGYTF
TRBV20-1	TRBJ2-5	CSARDRMAGRETQYF
TRBV7-3	TRBJ2-3	CASSPLGQSTDTQYF
TRBV29-1	TRBJ2-5	CSVGTVGTQYF
TRBV6-2/TRBV6-3	TRBJ1-1	CASSGTFRGPLMNTEAFF
TRBV12-3/TRBV12-4	TRBJ2-3	CASTRGTSTDTQYF
TRBV5-1	TRBJ2-7	CASSWGQGFGEQYF